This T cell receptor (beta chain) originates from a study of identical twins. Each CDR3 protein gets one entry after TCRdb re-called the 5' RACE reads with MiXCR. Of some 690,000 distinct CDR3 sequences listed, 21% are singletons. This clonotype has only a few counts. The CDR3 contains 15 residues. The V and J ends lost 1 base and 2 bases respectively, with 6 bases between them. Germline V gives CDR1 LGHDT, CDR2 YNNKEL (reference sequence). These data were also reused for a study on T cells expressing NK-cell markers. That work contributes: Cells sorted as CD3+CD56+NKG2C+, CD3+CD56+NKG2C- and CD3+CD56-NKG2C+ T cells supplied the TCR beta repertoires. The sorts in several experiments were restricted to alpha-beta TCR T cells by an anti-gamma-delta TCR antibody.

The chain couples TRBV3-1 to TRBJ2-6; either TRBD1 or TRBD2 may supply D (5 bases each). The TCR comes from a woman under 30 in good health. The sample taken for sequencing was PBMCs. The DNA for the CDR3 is TGTGCCAGCAGCCAAGGGGGGACTGGGGCCAACGTCCTGACTTTC. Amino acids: CASSQGGTGANVLTF.